This TCR beta chain was observed in a study of blood T cell repertoires in COVID-19. Study as a whole: Sites in the United States, Italy and Spain provided acute and convalescent COVID-19 samples. PBMCs, B-cell-depleted T cells, or T cells provided the cDNA or gDNA that made up the material.

Produced via immunoSEQ multiplex PCR; TCRdb's table is partial and in-frame only. The table lists roughly 25,000 clones, about 91% of them singletons, with approximately 30% in the top ten. Germline V gene data show CDR1 as MDHEN and CDR2 as SYDVKM. The V and J ends lost 7 bases and 4 bases, in that order; junction bases with no gene match: 12. The CDR3 has 16 amino acids. The sequencing sample was made of peripheral blood. The receptor's source is a man between 65 and 85 years old with active COVID-19. The chain carries TRBV28 and TRBJ1-5, with 8 bases that match TRBD1. The CDR3 DNA reads as TGTGCCAGCAAACCACCTCAGGGGGCCCAGAATCAGCCCCAGCATTTT. It encodes CASKPPQGAQNQPQHF.